This TCR beta chain was retrieved from a study of cytomegalovirus exposure and HLA in healthy donors. V was cut by 0 bases and J by 8 bases, with 12 bases left in between. The germline V gene encodes CDR1 SGDLS and CDR2 YYNGEE. This CDR3 is built from 14 residues. The PCR had 60 Vbeta and 13 Jbeta primers. Assay used: immunoSEQ multiplex PCR; TCRdb lists only in-frame clones, some missing. The sample consists of approximately 100,000 clones, 76% of them appearing once. The V gene is TRBV9, the J gene TRBJ1-5, with D perhaps TRBD1 (5 bases). The specimen sequenced was PBMCs. This sequence was found in a woman between 45 and 60 years old in good health and CMV-seropositive. The CDR3 DNA reads TGTGCCAGCAGCGTAGATCCGTGGGGCGAGCCCCAGCATTTT. Translating it yields CASSVDPWGEPQHF.